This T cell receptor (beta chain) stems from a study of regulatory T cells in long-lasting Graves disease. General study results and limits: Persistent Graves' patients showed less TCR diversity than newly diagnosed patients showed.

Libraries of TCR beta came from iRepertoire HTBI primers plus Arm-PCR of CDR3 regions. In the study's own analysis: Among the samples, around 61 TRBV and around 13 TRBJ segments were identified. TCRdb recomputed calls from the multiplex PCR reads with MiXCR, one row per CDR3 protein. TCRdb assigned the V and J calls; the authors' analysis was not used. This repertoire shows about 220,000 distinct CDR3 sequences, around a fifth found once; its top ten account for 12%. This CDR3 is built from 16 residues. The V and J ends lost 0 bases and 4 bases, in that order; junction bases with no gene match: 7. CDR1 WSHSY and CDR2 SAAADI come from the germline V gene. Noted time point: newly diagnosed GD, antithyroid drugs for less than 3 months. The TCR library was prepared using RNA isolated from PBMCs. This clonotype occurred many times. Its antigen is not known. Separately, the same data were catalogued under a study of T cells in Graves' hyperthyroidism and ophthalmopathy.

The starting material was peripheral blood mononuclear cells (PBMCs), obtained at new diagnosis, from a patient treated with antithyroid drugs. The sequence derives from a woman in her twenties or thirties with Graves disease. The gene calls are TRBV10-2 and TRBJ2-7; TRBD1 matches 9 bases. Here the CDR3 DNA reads TGCGCCAGCAGTGAGTCGGGGACAGGGATTTGGTACGAGCAGTACTTC. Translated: CASSESGTGIWYEQYF.